This T cell receptor (beta chain) comes out of a study of response to subunit inactivated influenza vaccine (dated 2018 in TCRdb). Regarding the complete study: Deep quantitative profiling of the T cell receptor repertoire was used in the study to follow responses to a trivalent subunit inactivated influenza vaccine. General conclusions and limits of the study: According to the authors, only a limited number of new T cells may be recruited by each seasonal influenza vaccination.

A note on this clonotype: Its antigen remains unidentified. The input lacks base qualities; no much larger clone sits a single base away.

The CDR3 runs 12 amino acids, cysteine and phenylalanine included. Just CDR3 DNA is preserved here, 36 bases in frame from base 1. The germline V gene yields SQVTM for CDR1 and ANQGSEA for CDR2. Relative to germline, V is 4 bases shorter and J is 2 bases shorter, with 9 bases between their ends. The receptor library was made with RT-PCR. Sequencing instrument: Illumina HiSeq 2500. The public reads were quality trimmed at Q25 with fastp and then assembled into clones with MiXCR by TCRdb, keeping productive beta chains. Identical CDR3 protein sequences are pooled into one entry, listed with their most common genes and DNA. The sample includes 530,000 or so distinct CDR3 sequences, with approximately 15% observed a single time. The ten largest clonotypes hold over 8.5% of the sample.

Specimen: PBMCs from blood, collected 11 to 12 days after vaccination. The source of this sequence is a man aged 50-59 years who received an inactivated influenza vaccine. Donor details come from another sample of the same person, matched by shared clones. This chain is built from TRBV29-1 and TRBJ2-7, with an unclear D gene assignment. The nucleotides are TGCAGCGTTGTTAGACAACCCTACGAGCAGTACTTC. This is translated as CSVVRQPYEQYF.